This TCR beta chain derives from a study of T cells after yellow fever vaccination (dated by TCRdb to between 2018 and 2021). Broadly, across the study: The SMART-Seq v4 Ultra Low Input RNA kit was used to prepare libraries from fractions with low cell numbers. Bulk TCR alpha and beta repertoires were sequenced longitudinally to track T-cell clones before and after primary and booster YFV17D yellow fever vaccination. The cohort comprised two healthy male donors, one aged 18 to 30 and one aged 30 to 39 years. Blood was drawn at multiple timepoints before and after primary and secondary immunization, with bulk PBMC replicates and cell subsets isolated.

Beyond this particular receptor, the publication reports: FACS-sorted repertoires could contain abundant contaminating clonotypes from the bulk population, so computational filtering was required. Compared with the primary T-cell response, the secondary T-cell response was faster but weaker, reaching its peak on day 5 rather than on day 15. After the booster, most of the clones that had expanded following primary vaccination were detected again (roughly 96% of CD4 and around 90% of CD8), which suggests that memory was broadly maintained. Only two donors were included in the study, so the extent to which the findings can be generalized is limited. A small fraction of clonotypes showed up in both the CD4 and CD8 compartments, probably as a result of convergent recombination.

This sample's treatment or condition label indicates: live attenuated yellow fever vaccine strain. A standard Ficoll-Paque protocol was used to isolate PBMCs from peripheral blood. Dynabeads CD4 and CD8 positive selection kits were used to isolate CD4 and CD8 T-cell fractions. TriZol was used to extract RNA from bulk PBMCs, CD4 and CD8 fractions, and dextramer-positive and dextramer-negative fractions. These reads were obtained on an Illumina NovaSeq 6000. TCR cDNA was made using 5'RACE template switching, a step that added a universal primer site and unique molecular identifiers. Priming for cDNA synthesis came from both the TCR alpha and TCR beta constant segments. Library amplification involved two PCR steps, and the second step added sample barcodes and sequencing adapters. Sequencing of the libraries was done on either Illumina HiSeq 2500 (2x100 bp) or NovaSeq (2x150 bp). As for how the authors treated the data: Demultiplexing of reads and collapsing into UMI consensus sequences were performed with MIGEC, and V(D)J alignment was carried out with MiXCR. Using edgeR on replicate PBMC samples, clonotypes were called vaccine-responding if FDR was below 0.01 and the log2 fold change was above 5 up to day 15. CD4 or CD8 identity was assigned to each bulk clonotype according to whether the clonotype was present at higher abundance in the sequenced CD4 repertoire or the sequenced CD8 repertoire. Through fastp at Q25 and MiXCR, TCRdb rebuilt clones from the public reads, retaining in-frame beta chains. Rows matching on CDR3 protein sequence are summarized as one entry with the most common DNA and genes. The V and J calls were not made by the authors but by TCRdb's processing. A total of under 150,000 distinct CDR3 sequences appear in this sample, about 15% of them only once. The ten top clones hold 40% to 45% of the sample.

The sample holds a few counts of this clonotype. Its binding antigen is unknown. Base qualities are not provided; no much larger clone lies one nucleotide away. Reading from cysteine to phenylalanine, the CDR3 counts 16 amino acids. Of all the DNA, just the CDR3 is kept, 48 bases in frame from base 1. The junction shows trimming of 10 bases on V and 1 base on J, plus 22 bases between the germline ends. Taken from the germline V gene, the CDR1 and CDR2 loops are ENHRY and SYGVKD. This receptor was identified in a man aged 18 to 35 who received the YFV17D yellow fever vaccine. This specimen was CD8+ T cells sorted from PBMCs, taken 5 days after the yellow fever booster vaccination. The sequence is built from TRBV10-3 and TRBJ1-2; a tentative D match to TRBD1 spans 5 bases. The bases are TGTGCCACATATCGGGAGGGGCCCCAGGGTAACTATGGCTACACCTTC. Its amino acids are CATYREGPQGNYGYTF.